These 29 T cell receptor beta chains were all obtained from the same sample, sequenced in a study of blood T cell repertoires in COVID-19. Sequencing used immunoSEQ multiplex PCR; TCRdb keeps in-frame clones, though not all of them. The sample has 150,000 to 200,000 clones, more than 65% seen once. The sequenced material came from PBMCs or T cells enriched from blood (not recorded which). The receptors come from a man aged 40-55 years who had recovered from COVID-19.

V is TRBV19 and J is TRBJ1-1; a possible D gene is TRBD1 (6 bases). The CDR3 spans 15 residues. With 10 bases removed from V and 3 bases from J, the gap between germline ends came to 21 bases. CDR1 and CDR2 (germline): LNHDA, SQIVND (reference sequence). The CDR3 nucleotides read TGTGCCACCAGGGGCCTTTCCTCCGGGGACACTGAAGCTTTCTTT. Its translation: CATRGLSSGDTEAFF.

This chain connects TRBV6-5 to TRBJ1-1, with TRBD1 as a possible D gene (5 bases). The V end lost 6 bases, the J end lost 2 bases, and 13 bases lay between the germline ends. The CDR3 loop spans 14 amino acids. Germline CDR1 reads MNHEY; CDR2 reads SVGAGI. CDR3: CASRPLQGNTEAFF. The CDR3 DNA reads TGTGCCAGCAGACCGCTCCAGGGCAACACTGAAGCTTTCTTT.

This clone has more than one count but fewer than ten. V and J are TRBV7-2 and TRBJ1-3; perhaps TRBD1 as D (5 bases). Germline lookup yields CDR1 SGHTA and CDR2 FQGNSA. The CDR3 covers 12 residues. The germline V and J ends were trimmed by 5 bases and 8 bases, with 10 bases remaining between them. The CDR3 bases are TGTGCCAGCAGCCCGGGGGTAGACACCATATATTTT. Its translation is CASSPGVDTIYF.

The V gene is TRBV10-3, the J gene TRBJ2-7, with 10 bases identical to TRBD1. The CDR3 has 14 amino acids. From germline, CDR1 is ENHRY and CDR2 SYGVKD. The V segment lost 6 bases and the J segment 2 bases; nucleotides outside the gene matches: 4. CDR3: CAIRPGQGTYEQYF. In DNA form, the CDR3 reads TGTGCCATCAGGCCGGGACAGGGGACCTACGAGCAGTACTTC.

CDR3 amino acids: CASSLGPGLICYNEQFF. CDR3 DNA: TGTGCCAGCAGCTTAGGACCGGGACTTATTTGCTACAATGAGCAGTTCTTC. V and J are TRBV7-4 and TRBJ2-1, with D possibly being TRBD2 (6 bases). The CDR3 length is 17 residues. The V end lost 1 base, the J end lost 3 bases, and 16 bases lay between the germline ends. Looked up from germline, CDR1 is SGHVT and CDR2 is SQSDAQ.

The rearrangement links TRBV4-3 to TRBJ2-5, with 7 nucleotides matching TRBD2. In germline, CDR1 is LGHNA, CDR2 YSLEER. The length of the CDR3 is 16 residues. V was clipped by 0 bases and J by 4 bases; unmatched bases: 8. This CDR3 reads CASSQERVGGGETQYF. Here the CDR3 DNA reads TGCGCCAGCAGCCAAGAACGCGTGGGGGGGGGAGAGACCCAGTACTTC.

The chain carries TRBV2 and TRBJ1-1, with 8 bases identical to TRBD1. J lost 5 bases, V lost 4 bases, and 6 bases had no gene match. The V gene's germline CDR1 is SNHLY and CDR2 FYNNEI. This CDR3 region has 14 residues. For the CDR3, the DNA is TGTGCCAGCAGTGTAACAGGGGGGAGGACTGAAGCTTTCTTT. It is translated as CASSVTGGRTEAFF. The full variable domain, its missing parts supplied by reference TRBV2 and TRBJ1-1, is EPEVTQTPSHQVTQMGQEVILRCVPISNHLYFYWYRQILGQKVEFLVSFYNNEISEKSEIFDDQFSVERPDGSNFTLKIRSTKLEDSAMYFCASSVTGGRTEAFFGQGTRLTVV.

The V call is TRBV27, the J call TRBJ2-2, with TRBD1 as a possible D gene (5 bases). The CDR3 is 14 amino acids. Germline CDR1 reads MNHEY; CDR2 reads SMNVEV (reference sequence). V lost 6 bases, J lost 9 bases, and 17 bases lay in between. As DNA, the CDR3 is TGTGCCAGCAGCTCTAACCAGGGTGTCAGGGAGCTGTTTTTT. Amino acid sequence: CASSSNQGVRELFF.

Details on this clone: At the DNA level, this CDR3 is encoded by other sequences in the same sample as well. The V call is TRBV12-3 or TRBV12-4, the J call TRBJ2-1; 9 nucleotides align to TRBD1. V lost 2 bases and J lost 8; bases outside the gene matches: 1. This CDR3 is 13 amino acids long. CDR3 amino acids: CASSLTGGDEQFF. The CDR3 DNA sequence: TGTGCCAGCAGTTTAACAGGGGGCGATGAGCAGTTCTTC.

The V call is TRBV5-1, the J call TRBJ1-1, with TRBD1 identical over 8 bases. J was trimmed by 0 bases and V by 4 bases; bases with no gene match: 5. Germline CDR1 and CDR2: SGHRS and YFSETQ. The CDR3 spans 15 residues. Here the CDR3 reads CASSRGTGLNTEAFF. CDR3 DNA sequence: TGCGCCAGCAGCAGAGGGACAGGTCTGAACACTGAAGCTTTCTTT.

The rearrangement links TRBV29-1 to TRBJ2-1; D remains ambiguous. Trimming took off 4 bases at V and 2 bases at J, with 9 bases between the two ends. Germline CDR1 is SQVTM and CDR2 is ANQGSEA. The CDR3 contains 13 residues. The CDR3, as DNA: TGCAGCGTTGCGGGTTTAGCCTACAATGAGCAGTTCTTC. Translation: CSVAGLAYNEQFF.

In this sample, this clone turned up once. The chain is built from TRBV30 and TRBJ2-2; TRBD1 might be the D (5 bases). The CDR3 is made up of 15 amino acids. Germline V gene data show CDR1 as GTSNPN and CDR2 as SVGIG (reference sequence). V lost 0 bases and J lost 2, with 10 bases in between. The CDR3 sequence: CAWSVRQSNTGELFF. The CDR3, as DNA: TGTGCCTGGAGTGTAAGACAGAGTAACACCGGGGAGCTGTTTTTT. Drawing the rest from reference TRBV30 and TRBJ2-2, the complete variable domain is SQTIHQWPATLVQPVGSPLSLECTVEGTSNPNLYWYRQAAGRGLQLLFYSVGIGQISSEVPQNLSASRPQDRQFILSSKKLLLSDSGFYLCAWSVRQSNTGELFFGEGSRLTVL.

CDR3 protein: CASRNDGLNQPQHF. In DNA form, the CDR3 reads TGTGCCAGCCGAAACGACGGACTCAATCAGCCCCAGCATTTT. The rearrangement links TRBV2 to TRBJ1-5; no clear D. The CDR3 has 14 amino acids. V was clipped by 8 bases and J by 3 bases, with 14 bases between them. Germline loops: CDR1 SNHLY, CDR2 FYNNEI. Full variable domain (outside the CDR3, taken from reference TRBV2 and TRBJ1-5): EPEVTQTPSHQVTQMGQEVILRCVPISNHLYFYWYRQILGQKVEFLVSFYNNEISEKSEIFDDQFSVERPDGSNFTLKIRSTKLEDSAMYFCASRNDGLNQPQHFGDGTRLSIL.

V is TRBV19 and J is TRBJ1-6; D gene unclear. V lost 1 base and J lost 4, with 17 bases in between. CDR1 is LNHDA, CDR2 SQIVND, per germline (reference sequence). The CDR3 extends over 18 amino acids. The CDR3 region has the DNA TGTGCCAGTAGTATAGGTTACGCCTCATCCACTTATAATTCACCCCTCCACTTT. Translating gives CASSIGYASSTYNSPLHF.

The genes are TRBV29-1 and TRBJ1-2; TRBD1 matches 9 bases. With V trimmed by 6 bases and J by 7 bases, 6 bases remained unmatched. The CDR3 is made up of 12 amino acids. Germline CDR1 and CDR2: SQVTM and ANQGSEA. The CDR3 coding sequence is TGCAGCGTCGAACAGGGGGCGCTTGGCTACACCTTC. This sequence encodes CSVEQGALGYTF.

The rearrangement links TRBV5-4 to TRBJ2-3; the match to TRBD2 covers 9 bases. The CDR3 runs to 18 residues. Germline V gene lookup returns CDR1 SGHNT and CDR2 YYREEE (reference sequence). The V segment lost 3 bases and the J segment 0 bases; nucleotides outside the gene matches: 11. The CDR3: CASSSSAGGTPSTDTQYF. The DNA for the CDR3 is TGTGCCAGCAGCTCCTCCGCGGGGGGGACACCTAGCACAGATACGCAGTATTTT.

Note on this clone: Within the sample, other DNA sequences also encode this same CDR3. CDR3 sequence reads: CASSSQGLGTEAFF. CDR3 bases: TGTGCCAGCAGCTCACAGGGCTTAGGGACTGAAGCTTTCTTT. The chain has TRBV7-2 and TRBJ1-1; TRBD1 might be the D (6 bases). Trimming took 4 bases from V and 5 from J, leaving 14 bases between them. This CDR3 contains 14 residues. The germline CDR1 and CDR2 sequences are SGHTA and FQGNSA. The whole variable domain, remainder taken from reference TRBV7-2 and TRBJ1-1, is GAGVSQSPSNKVTEKGKDVELRCDPISGHTALYWYRQSLGQGLEFLIYFQGNSAPDKSGLPSDRFSAERTGGSVSTLTIQRTQQEDSAVYLCASSSQGLGTEAFFGQGTRLTVV.

V usage is TRBV11-2 and J usage is TRBJ2-7; weak D call: TRBD1 (6 bases). CDR1 is SGHAT, CDR2 FQNNGV, per germline. The CDR3 extends over 18 amino acids. Trimming removed 4 bases at V and 0 bases at J, with 22 bases between. In DNA form, the CDR3 reads TGTGCCAGCAGCTCGATACTTGCAGGGGAGATGAGCTCCTACGAGCAGTACTTC. This codes for CASSSILAGEMSSYEQYF.

The genes are TRBV4-1 and TRBJ1-5; 7 nucleotides line up with TRBD1. V lost 2 bases and J lost 7; bases outside the gene matches: 5. CDR3 size: 14 residues. In germline, CDR1 is MGHRA, CDR2 YSYEKL. CDR3 sequence reads: CASSQPGQAQPQHF. The CDR3, as DNA: TGCGCCAGCAGCCAACCCGGACAGGCCCAGCCCCAGCATTTT.

This clone was detected a few times. This chain uses TRBV4-1 with TRBJ2-7, with D possibly TRBD2 on 6 matching bases. Trimming cost V 3 bases and J 3 bases, with 12 bases left between them. Germline V gene sequence: CDR1 MGHRA, CDR2 YSYEKL. CDR3 length: 14 residues. The DNA for the CDR3 is TGCGCCAGCAGCCAGCCGGGAGTTCGCTACGAGCAGTACTTC. Its protein is CASSQPGVRYEQYF.

The chain joins TRBV4-3 to TRBJ1-6; 7 bases are a match to TRBD1. The CDR3 is 16 residues long. The ends lost 4 bases at V and 7 bases at J; junction bases unmatched: 10. The germline V gene encodes CDR1 LGHNA and CDR2 YSLEER. The CDR3 sequence: CASSRENRGPNSPLHF. DNA of the CDR3: TGCGCCAGCAGCCGAGAAAACAGGGGACCAAATTCACCCCTCCACTTT.

This rearrangement joins TRBV3-1 (or the pseudogene TRBV3-2) to TRBJ2-4, with D uncertain. The V end was cut by 0 bases, the J end by 2 bases, with 8 bases between. Germline CDR1 reads LGHDT; CDR2 reads YNNKEL (reference sequence). CDR3 size: 15 residues. The DNA of the CDR3 is TGTGCCAGCAGCCAAGATTGTAGTACCAAAAACATTCAGTACTTC. Translating gives CASSQDCSTKNIQYF.

The rearrangement links TRBV29-1 to TRBJ2-5, with 9 bases matching TRBD1. The V gene end was trimmed by 4 bases and the J gene end by 4 bases; junction bases not matched to a gene: 1. This CDR3 spans 12 amino acids. CDR1 and CDR2 (germline): SQVTM, ANQGSEA. The CDR3 reads CSVGQGVETQYF. CDR3 in DNA: TGCAGCGTTGGACAGGGGGTAGAGACCCAGTACTTC. Full variable domain (rest looked up from reference TRBV29-1 and TRBJ2-5): SAVISQKPSRDICQRGTSLTIQCQVDSQVTMMFWYRQQPGQSLTLIATANQGSEATYESGFVIDKFPISRPNLTFSTLTVSNMSPEDSSIYLCSVGQGVETQYFGPGTRLLVL.

The V call is TRBV7-9, the J call TRBJ1-1; 8 bases are a match to TRBD1. After removal of 5 bases from V and 4 bases from J, the junction contained 3 bases not matched to a gene. Germline CDR1 and CDR2: SEHNR and FQNEAQ (reference sequence). The CDR3 extends over 13 amino acids. CDR3: CASSPGQGTEAFF. The CDR3 bases are TGTGCCAGCAGCCCAGGACAGGGCACTGAAGCTTTCTTT.

This rearrangement joins TRBV11-2 to TRBJ2-7; D remains unclear. Germline assignment: CDR1 SGHAT and CDR2 FQNNGV. The CDR3 loop spans 15 amino acids. V lost 2 bases and J lost 0, with 11 bases in between. The CDR3 bases are TGTGCCAGCAGCTTAAATCCAGGTTACTCCTACGAGCAGTACTTC. Its protein product is CASSLNPGYSYEQYF.

The rearrangement uses TRBV10-1 and TRBJ2-7; 7 nucleotides agree with TRBD2. Germline V gene lookup returns CDR1 WNHNN and CDR2 SYGVQD (reference sequence). The CDR3 has 14 residues. J gave up 7 bases and V 0 bases, and 6 bases lay outside the gene matches. DNA of the CDR3: TGCGCCAGCAGTGAGTCGAGGGCCGGGGGGGAGCAGTACTTC. The encoded protein is CASSESRAGGEQYF.

The genes are TRBV5-4 and TRBJ2-2; tentatively, D is TRBD1 (5 bases). The V gene lost 0 bases and the J gene lost 5 bases, with 8 bases spanning the gap. The germline gives CDR1 SGHNT, CDR2 YYREEE (reference sequence). The CDR3 consists of 14 residues. CDR3 in amino acids: CASSLEGHTGELFF. CDR3 DNA: TGTGCCAGCAGCTTGGAAGGACATACCGGGGAGCTGTTTTTT.

The chain has TRBV2 and TRBJ1-5; 7 nucleotides agree with TRBD1. Germline trimming cut 4 bases from V and 7 bases from J; bases unmatched to any gene: 4. This CDR3 spans 13 amino acids. Germline loops: CDR1 SNHLY, CDR2 FYNNEI. The DNA of the CDR3 is TGTGCCAGCAGTGGTCAACAGGGGCAGCCCCAGCATTTT. This sequence encodes CASSGQQGQPQHF. The complete variable domain, with remaining parts taken from reference TRBV2 and TRBJ1-5, reads EPEVTQTPSHQVTQMGQEVILRCVPISNHLYFYWYRQILGQKVEFLVSFYNNEISEKSEIFDDQFSVERPDGSNFTLKIRSTKLEDSAMYFCASSGQQGQPQHFGDGTRLSIL.

This chain joins TRBV18 and TRBJ1-5; D gene unclear. The CDR3 has 13 amino acids. The germline CDR1 and CDR2 sequences are KGHSH and LQKENI. Trimming removed 3 bases from V and 4 bases from J, with 7 bases in between. DNA for the CDR3: TGTGCCAGCTCACCGTACACGAATCAGCCCCAGCATTTT. Amino acid sequence: CASSPYTNQPQHF.